This TCR beta chain was retrieved from a study of cytotoxic CD8 clonotypes in ibrutinib-treated CLL. Trimming stripped 1 base from V and 3 bases from J, with 1 base between. CDR3 length: 12 residues. CDR1 and CDR2 (germline): SGHDN, FVKESK. Method: immunoSEQ multiplex PCR; TCRdb's copy keeps in-frame clones and lacks some. Among some 65,000 clones listed, roughly 50% were seen once. The chain is built from TRBV14 and TRBJ1-3, with D uncertain. This receptor was taken from a human donor with chronic lymphocytic leukemia. The source was PBMCs, collected after 12 months of ibrutinib treatment. The CDR3 DNA reads as TGTGCCAGCAGCCAAGTTGGAAACACCATATATTTT. Translated, it gives CASSQVGNTIYF.